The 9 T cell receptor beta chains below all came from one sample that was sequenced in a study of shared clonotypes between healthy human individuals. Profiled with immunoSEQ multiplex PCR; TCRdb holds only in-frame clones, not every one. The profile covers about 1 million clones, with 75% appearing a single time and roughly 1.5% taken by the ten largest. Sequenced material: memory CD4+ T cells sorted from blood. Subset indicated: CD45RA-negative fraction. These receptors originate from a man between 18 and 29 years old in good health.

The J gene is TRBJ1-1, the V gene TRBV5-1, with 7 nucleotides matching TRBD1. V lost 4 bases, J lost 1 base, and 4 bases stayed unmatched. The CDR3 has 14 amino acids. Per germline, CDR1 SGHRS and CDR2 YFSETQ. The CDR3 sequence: CASSRPGGNTEAFF. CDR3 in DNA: TGCGCCAGCAGCCGGCCAGGGGGGAACACTGAAGCTTTCTTT.

CDR3 DNA: TGTGCCAGCAGCTTAGAAGGGGTCTCCTACGAGCAGTACTTC. Translating it yields CASSLEGVSYEQYF. The rearrangement links TRBV13 to TRBJ2-7, with D perhaps TRBD1 (5 bases). Deletions cut 1 base from V and 0 bases from J, with 7 bases between. Germline V gene data show CDR1 as PRHDT and CDR2 as FYEKMQ (reference sequence). This CDR3 spans 14 amino acids.

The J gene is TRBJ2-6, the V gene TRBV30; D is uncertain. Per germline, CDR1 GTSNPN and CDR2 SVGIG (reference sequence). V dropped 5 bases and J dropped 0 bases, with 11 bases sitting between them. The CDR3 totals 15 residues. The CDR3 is CAWAMGVSGANVLTF. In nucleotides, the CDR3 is TGTGCCTGGGCGATGGGTGTCTCTGGGGCCAACGTCCTGACTTTC. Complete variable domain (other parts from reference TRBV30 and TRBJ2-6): SQTIHQWPATLVQPVGSPLSLECTVEGTSNPNLYWYRQAAGRGLQLLFYSVGIGQISSEVPQNLSASRPQDRQFILSSKKLLLSDSGFYLCAWAMGVSGANVLTFGAGSRLTVL.

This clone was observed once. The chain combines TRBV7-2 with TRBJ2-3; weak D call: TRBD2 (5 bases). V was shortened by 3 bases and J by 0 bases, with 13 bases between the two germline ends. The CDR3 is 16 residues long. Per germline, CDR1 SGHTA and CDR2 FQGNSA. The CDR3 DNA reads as TGTGCCAGCAGCTTCCTCGCGACGGGGAGCACAGATACGCAGTATTTT. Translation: CASSFLATGSTDTQYF.

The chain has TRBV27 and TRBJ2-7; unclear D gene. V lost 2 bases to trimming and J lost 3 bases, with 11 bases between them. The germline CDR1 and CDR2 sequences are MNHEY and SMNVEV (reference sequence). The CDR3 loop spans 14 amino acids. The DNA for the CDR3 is TGTGCCAGCAGTTTAGGTATCGACGGCTACGAGCAGTACTTC. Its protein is CASSLGIDGYEQYF.

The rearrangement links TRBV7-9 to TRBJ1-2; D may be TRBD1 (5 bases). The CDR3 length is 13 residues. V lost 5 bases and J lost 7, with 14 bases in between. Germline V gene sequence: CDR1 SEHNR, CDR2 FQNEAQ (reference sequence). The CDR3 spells CASSTSGQGGYTF. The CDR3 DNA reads TGTGCCAGCAGCACCTCGGGGCAGGGTGGCTACACCTTC.

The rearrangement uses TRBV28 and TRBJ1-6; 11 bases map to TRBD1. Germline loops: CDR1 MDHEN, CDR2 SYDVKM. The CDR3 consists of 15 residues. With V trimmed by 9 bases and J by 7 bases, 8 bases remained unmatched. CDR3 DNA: TGTGCCAGTTCCGGGGACAGGGGGATGAATTCACCCCTCCACTTT. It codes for CASSGDRGMNSPLHF.

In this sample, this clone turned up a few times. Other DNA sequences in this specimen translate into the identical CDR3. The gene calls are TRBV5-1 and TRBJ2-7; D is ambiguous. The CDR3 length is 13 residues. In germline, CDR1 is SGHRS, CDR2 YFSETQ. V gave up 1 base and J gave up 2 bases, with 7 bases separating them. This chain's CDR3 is CASSLSSPYEQYF. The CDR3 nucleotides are TGCGCCAGCAGCTTGTCTAGTCCCTACGAGCAGTACTTC.

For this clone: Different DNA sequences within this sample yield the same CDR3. CDR3 sequence reads: CASSSRGSYNEQFF. The CDR3 DNA reads as TGTGCCAGCAGCTCGAGGGGGTCCTACAATGAGCAGTTCTTC. The chain is built from TRBV5-4 and TRBJ2-1; tentative D call: TRBD1 (6 bases). With 3 bases removed from V and 1 base from J, the gap between germline ends came to 8 bases. The CDR3 spans 14 residues. Germline assignment: CDR1 SGHNT and CDR2 YYREEE (reference sequence).